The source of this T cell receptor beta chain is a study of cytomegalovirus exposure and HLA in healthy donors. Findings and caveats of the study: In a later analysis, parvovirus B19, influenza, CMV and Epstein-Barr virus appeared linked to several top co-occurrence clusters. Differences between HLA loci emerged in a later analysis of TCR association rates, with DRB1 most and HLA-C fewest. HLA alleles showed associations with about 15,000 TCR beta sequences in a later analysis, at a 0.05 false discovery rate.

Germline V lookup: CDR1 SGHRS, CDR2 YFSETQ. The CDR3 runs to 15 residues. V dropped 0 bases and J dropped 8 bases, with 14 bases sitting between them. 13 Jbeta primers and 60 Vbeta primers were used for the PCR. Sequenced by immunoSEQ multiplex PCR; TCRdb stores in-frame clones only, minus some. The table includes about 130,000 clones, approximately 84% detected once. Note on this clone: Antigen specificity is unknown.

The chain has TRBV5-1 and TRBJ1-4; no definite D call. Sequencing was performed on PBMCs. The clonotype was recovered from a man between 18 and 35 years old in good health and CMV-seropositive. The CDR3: CASSLARRKEEKLFF. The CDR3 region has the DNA TGCGCCAGCAGCTTGGCCAGGAGGAAAGAAGAAAAACTGTTTTTT.